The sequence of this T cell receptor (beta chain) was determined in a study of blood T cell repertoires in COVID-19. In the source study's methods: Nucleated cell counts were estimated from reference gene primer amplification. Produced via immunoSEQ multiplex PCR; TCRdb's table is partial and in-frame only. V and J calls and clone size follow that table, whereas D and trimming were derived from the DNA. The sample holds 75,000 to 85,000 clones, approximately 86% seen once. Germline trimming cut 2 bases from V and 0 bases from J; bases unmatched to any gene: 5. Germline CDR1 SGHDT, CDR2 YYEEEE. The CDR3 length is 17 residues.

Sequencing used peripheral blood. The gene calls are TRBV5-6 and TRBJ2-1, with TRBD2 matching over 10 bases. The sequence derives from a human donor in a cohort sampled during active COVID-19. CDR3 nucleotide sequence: TGTGCCAGCAGCTTTGGACTAGCGGATAGCTCCTACAATGAGCAGTTCTTC. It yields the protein CASSFGLADSSYNEQFF.